Sequencing of this T cell receptor (beta chain) was carried out in a study of tumor and adjacent non-tumor tissue in lung cancer listed by TCRdb under 2018. With regard to the full study: By cancer type, the cohort comprised 12 adenocarcinoma patients, 2 squamous cell carcinoma patients and 1 small cell lung cancer patient. TCRbeta CDR3 sequencing was performed on 25 to 30 paired specimens, with one tumor sample and one normal lung sample collected per patient. The study compared bulk TCRbeta repertoires from lung tumor tissue and matched distant non-tumor lung tissue of some 14 lung cancer patients. The roughly 15 enrolled patients, of whom 10 were men and 5 were women, were aged about 31 to 85 years and were diagnosed with TNM stage I to III disease. A total of approximately 120,000,000 productive TCRbeta reads were generated by sequencing, corresponding to an average of around 3.8 million reads per sample. Study-wide conclusions, independent of this receptor: Only around 15 patients were included in the cohort, and the need for larger samples and more detailed clinical data was noted by the authors. Younger patients had significantly higher TCR diversity, and higher tumor TCR diversity was associated with shorter overall and disease-free survival. Peripheral blood was not sequenced, so blood TCRbeta repertoires in these lung cancer patients were not examined. TCR diversity (inverse Simpson) was significantly higher in tumor than in normal lung tissue (roughly 430 vs 170, P = 0.0075, Mann-Whitney U test). In normal lung, the top 100 clones accounted for a significantly larger cumulative share of the repertoire than in tumor tissue. The methods do not name the sequencing platform or mention unique molecular identifiers.

This clonotype has more than one count but fewer than ten. Its specific antigen is unknown. A single base separates this from a much larger clone, so it may be a read error. Library generation was performed with multiplex PCR. The instrument given in TCRdb is Illumina HiSeq 2500. TCRbeta libraries were constructed through three rounds of nested PCR with primers (Table S4) according to protocols adapted from ARM-PCR. PCR products of 200-500 bp were gel-excised and purified with the QIAquick gel extraction kit before sequencing. The paper's data handling went like this. Reads were cleaned with Trimmomatic, merged with FLASH into complete CDR3 sequences, and assigned to V(D)J germline segments with MiTCR. Clonal diversity was computed as the inverse Simpson's index with VDJtools. In-frame sequences lacking a premature stop codon were counted as productive reads. The public reads were reprocessed in TCRdb via fastp at Q25 and MiXCR, keeping in-frame beta chains. Rows with one shared CDR3 protein collapse into an entry with the most common genes and DNA. It is TCRdb's table, rather than the study itself, that gives the V and J calls and clone size. This sample lists 81,000 or so distinct CDR3 sequences; 80% to 90% were detected once. The ten largest clonotypes hold roughly half of the sample.

RNA was isolated from bulk, unsorted tissue, and RNA quality was assessed with a NanoDrop ND-1000 and an Agilent 2100. Normal lung samples were distant non-tumor tissue taken more than 3 cm from the tumor edge. All donors had newly diagnosed lung cancer, had not received prior chemotherapy, and were admitted for thoracic surgery in China between August and November 2014. Patients who had received previous radiotherapy or chemotherapy, or who had another concurrent cancer, were excluded from the study. Pieces of surgical tissue measuring roughly 1-2.2 cm3 were kept in RNAlater solution and stored at -80 degrees C until use. This TCR was recovered from a man aged 60-69 years with non-small cell lung cancer. The sample taken for sequencing was distant non-tumor lung tissue.

The CDR3 region reads CASRDGRQGRIEAFF. Read as DNA, the sequence is TGTGCCAGCAGGGACGGGAGACAGGGGAGAATCGAAGCTTTCTTT. The rearrangement joined TRBV12-3 or TRBV12-4 to TRBJ1-1; TRBD1 lines up with 8 middle nucleotides. Trimming leaves V shorter by 6 bases and J shorter by 8 bases, with the junction holding 14 bases beyond the gene matches. There are 15 amino acids in the CDR3, from cysteine to phenylalanine inclusive. Just the 45-base CDR3 DNA is kept, in frame starting at base 1.